What follows are 27 T cell receptor beta chains derived from one specimen sequenced in a study of blood T cell repertoires in COVID-19. Profiling relied on immunoSEQ multiplex PCR, and the TCRdb table lists in-frame clones only, not all of them. The sample lists over 150,000 clones; about 88% were seen once. The sequencing input was peripheral blood. Source of these receptors: a man in his forties with active or convalescent COVID-19.

The chain uses TRBV6-5 and TRBJ1-2, with D perhaps TRBD1 (5 bases). Germline CDR1 and CDR2: MNHEY and SVGAGI. V was clipped by 0 bases and J by 4 bases, with 15 bases between them. The CDR3 runs 16 residues. The chain's CDR3 is CASSYSGRATSYGYTF. DNA of the CDR3: TGTGCCAGCAGTTACTCGGGCAGGGCCACCTCCTATGGCTACACCTTC.

The CDR3 protein is CASSQVGQGYTDTQYF. CDR3 nucleotides: TGTGCCAGCAGCCAAGTCGGCCAGGGATACACAGATACGCAGTATTTT. V and J are TRBV4-2 and TRBJ2-3, with D possibly matching TRBD1 (5 bases). This CDR3 has 16 amino acids. The germline V and J ends were trimmed by 1 base and 2 bases, with 13 bases remaining between them. Germline-derived CDR1 and CDR2 are LGHNA and YNFKEQ.

This chain joins TRBV5-4 and TRBJ1-1, with 9 bases that match TRBD1. The CDR3 runs 15 residues. After removal of 6 bases from V and 1 base from J, the junction contained 7 bases not matched to a gene. Germline CDR1 is SGHNT and CDR2 is YYREEE (reference sequence). The CDR3 sequence: CASNPGTGRNTEAFF. CDR3 nucleotide sequence: TGTGCCAGCAACCCTGGGACAGGGCGGAACACTGAAGCTTTCTTT.

CDR3 DNA sequence: TGTGCCAGCAGCTTGGCGAGGACTAGCACGGAGACCCAGTACTTC. Amino acids: CASSLARTSTETQYF. The rearrangement uses TRBV5-6 and TRBJ2-5; TRBD2 matches 8 bases. Germline CDR1 SGHDT, CDR2 YYEEEE. V gave up 0 bases and J gave up 5 bases; unmatched junction bases: 6. CDR3 size: 15 residues.

In this sample, this clone turned up a few times. The V call is TRBV28, the J call TRBJ1-5; the D gene is possibly TRBD1 (6 bases). The CDR3 contains 12 residues. V lost 4 bases, J lost 7 bases, and 8 bases lay in between. The V gene's germline CDR1 is MDHEN and CDR2 SYDVKM. CDR3 residues: CASSSQGQPQHF. CDR3 DNA: TGTGCCAGCAGTTCACAGGGCCAGCCCCAGCATTTT.

The rearrangement uses TRBV7-8 and TRBJ1-2; D gene unclear. Trimming took off 3 bases at V and 3 bases at J, with 8 bases between the two ends. The CDR3 contains 13 residues. Germline loops: CDR1 SGHVS, CDR2 FQNEAQ. CDR3: CASSFNSYYGYTF. Written as DNA, the CDR3 is TGTGCCAGCAGCTTTAACAGCTACTATGGCTACACCTTC.

The chain is built from TRBV24-1 and TRBJ2-7; D is possibly TRBD2 (5 bases). Germline V gene data show CDR1 as KGHDR and CDR2 as SFDVKD. Trimming cost V 3 bases and J 2 bases, with 7 bases left between them. This CDR3 is 13 amino acids long. The CDR3 reads CATSDDGAYEQYF. The DNA for the CDR3 is TGTGCCACCAGTGATGACGGGGCCTACGAGCAGTACTTC.

This clone was seen just once. The V call is TRBV10-3, the J call TRBJ1-4, with D perhaps TRBD1 (5 bases). Trimming took 3 bases from V and 8 from J, leaving 19 bases between them. The V gene's germline CDR1 is ENHRY and CDR2 SYGVKD. The CDR3 runs to 16 residues. The CDR3 region has the DNA TGTGCCATCAGTGAAAGCGGACGGGGGACTCAAGAAAAACTGTTTTTT. Encoded protein: CAISESGRGTQEKLFF.

This clone has only one observation. The chain links TRBV3-1 (or the pseudogene TRBV3-2) to TRBJ1-6, with 8 nucleotides matching TRBD1. The CDR3 spans 15 residues. V lost 0 bases, J lost 7 bases, and 2 bases stayed unmatched. Per germline, CDR1 LGHDT and CDR2 YNNKEL (reference sequence). In DNA form, the CDR3 reads TGTGCCAGCAGCCAAGAACAGGGGGGGAATTCACCCCTCCACTTT. It codes for CASSQEQGGNSPLHF.

The chain carries TRBV19 and TRBJ1-1; 7 bases are shared with TRBD1. In germline, CDR1 is LNHDA, CDR2 SQIVND (reference sequence). CDR3 length: 16 residues. The J segment lost 2 bases and the V segment lost 1 base, leaving 7 bases of the junction unmatched. The CDR3 loop reads CASSIASQGLNTEAFF. The CDR3 coding sequence is TGTGCCAGTAGTATAGCCTCACAGGGGCTTAACACTGAAGCTTTCTTT. Full variable domain (missing parts from reference TRBV19 and TRBJ1-1): DGGITQSPKYLFRKEGQNVTLSCEQNLNHDAMYWYRQDPGQGLRLIYYSQIVNDFQKGDIAEGYSVSREKKESFPLTVTSAQKNPTAFYLCASSIASQGLNTEAFFGQGTRLTVV.

V is TRBV5-1 and J is TRBJ2-1; D possibly corresponds to TRBD2 (5 bases). Trimming cost V 4 bases and J 4 bases, with 15 bases left between them. Germline lookup yields CDR1 SGHRS and CDR2 YFSETQ. This CDR3 comprises 15 residues. The CDR3 loop reads CASSPRELAYNEQFF. The CDR3 DNA reads as TGCGCCAGCAGCCCACGGGAACTGGCGTACAATGAGCAGTTCTTC. The full variable domain, in which reference TRBV5-1 and TRBJ2-1 provide the parts outside the CDR3, is KAGVTQTPRYLIKTRGQQVTLSCSPISGHRSVSWYQQTPGQGLQFLFEYFSETQRNKGNFPGRFSGRQFSNSRSEMNVSTLELGDSALYLCASSPRELAYNEQFFGPGTRLTVL.

The V and J genes are TRBV5-1 and TRBJ2-1, with TRBD2 as a possible D gene (7 bases). V was cut by 2 bases and J by 9 bases, with 15 bases left in between. Germline-derived CDR1 and CDR2 are SGHRS and YFSETQ. The CDR3 has 14 amino acids. CDR3 in DNA: TGCGCCAGCAGCTTAGGAGGGGGGGCCTTTGAGCAGTTCTTC. Translated, it gives CASSLGGGAFEQFF.

V and J are TRBV6-5 and TRBJ2-3, with 14 nucleotides matching TRBD2. The J segment lost 6 bases and the V segment lost 7 bases, leaving 6 bases of the junction unmatched. Germline V gene sequence: CDR1 MNHEY, CDR2 SVGAGI. The CDR3 loop spans 15 amino acids. CDR3 protein: CASKRLAGGQDTQYF. DNA for the CDR3: TGTGCCAGCAAAAGACTAGCGGGGGGGCAGGATACGCAGTATTTT.

To note about this clone: A read error may produce the germline difference seen at one junction end. This chain uses TRBV7-7 with TRBJ2-2; 7 bases line up with TRBD2. Germline CDR1 is SSHAT and CDR2 is FNYEAQ (reference sequence). The CDR3 totals 16 residues. Here the CDR3 DNA reads TGTGCTAGCAGCTTAGGCGCGGGGGTGAACACCGGGGAGCTGTTTTTT. Protein: CASSLGAGVNTGELFF.

V is TRBV9 and J is TRBJ2-3; D is undetermined. The length of the CDR3 is 15 residues. V dropped 0 bases and J dropped 1 base, with 9 bases sitting between them. Germline CDR1 SGDLS, CDR2 YYNGEE. CDR3 bases: TGTGCCAGCAGCGTAGTAGGAGTAGGCACAGATACGCAGTATTTT. Translating gives CASSVVGVGTDTQYF. The full variable domain, completed using reference TRBV9 and TRBJ2-3, is DSGVTQTPKHLITATGQRVTLRCSPRSGDLSVYWYQQSLDQGLQFLIQYYNGEERAKGNILERFSAQQFPDLHSELNLSSLELGDSALYFCASSVVGVGTDTQYFGPGTRLTVL.

The gene calls are TRBV5-1 and TRBJ1-1; 7 nucleotides line up with TRBD1. Looked up from germline, CDR1 is SGHRS and CDR2 is YFSETQ. The length of the CDR3 is 15 residues. J was trimmed by 3 bases and V by 3 bases; bases with no gene match: 8. The CDR3 nucleotides read TGCGCCAGCAGCTGGCGTAGGGGGCCGGACACTGAAGCTTTCTTT. Encoded protein: CASSWRRGPDTEAFF.

The V call is TRBV19, the J call TRBJ2-1; TRBD2 agrees at 16 bases. With 10 bases clipped from V and 7 bases from J, the junction kept 10 bases outside the gene matches. From germline, CDR1 is LNHDA and CDR2 SQIVND (reference sequence). This CDR3 comprises 16 residues. CDR3 in DNA: TGTGCCACTAGACAGGGACTAGCGGGGGGGAGGAATGAGCAGTTCTTC. Protein: CATRQGLAGGRNEQFF.

With respect to this clone: The same CDR3 also results from other DNA sequences found in this sample. The genes are TRBV7-2 and TRBJ1-2; D call uncertain. The CDR3 spans 13 residues. Germline lookup yields CDR1 SGHTA and CDR2 FQGNSA. V lost 6 bases and J 2 bases, leaving 10 bases between the germline ends. CDR3 DNA sequence: TGTGCCAGCAGTAATTCAGGCAACTATGGCTACACCTTC. It codes for CASSNSGNYGYTF.

This clone showed up just a few times. The CDR3 reads CASSELYRGLYGYTF. Written as DNA, the CDR3 is TGCGCCAGCAGTGAGCTCTACAGGGGGCTATATGGCTACACCTTC. J is TRBJ1-2 and V is TRBV10-1; 9 bases align to TRBD1. Germline values: CDR1 WNHNN, CDR2 SYGVQD (reference sequence). J lost 5 bases, V lost 2 bases, and 6 bases had no gene match. This CDR3 has 15 residues.

V gene TRBV4-2 combines with J gene TRBJ2-7, with 7 bases that match TRBD1. Germline lookup yields CDR1 LGHNA and CDR2 YNFKEQ. The CDR3 has 15 residues. V lost 1 base to trimming and J lost 7 bases; unmatched junction nucleotides: 10. DNA for the CDR3: TGTGCCAGCAGCCAAGGACTCACAGGGGTCGGGGAGCAGTACTTC. Its protein is CASSQGLTGVGEQYF.

CDR3 in amino acids: CASSLGGGGPQHF. For the CDR3, the DNA is TGTGCCAGCAGCTTAGGGGGGGGTGGGCCCCAGCATTTT. The chain recombines TRBV7-2 with TRBJ1-5; D may be TRBD1 (5 bases). The CDR3 runs 13 residues. V shed 1 base and J shed 9 bases, with 10 bases lying between them. Germline V gene lookup returns CDR1 SGHTA and CDR2 FQGNSA.

The gene calls are TRBV9 and TRBJ1-2; TRBD1 might be the D (6 bases). Germline CDR1 SGDLS, CDR2 YYNGEE. V was clipped by 4 bases and J by 4 bases, with 17 bases between them. This CDR3 has 15 amino acids. The CDR3 DNA follows: TGTGCCAGCAGCCCCCTGCCTACAGGGATCTATGGCTACACCTTC. This translates into CASSPLPTGIYGYTF.

V gene TRBV11-2 combines with J gene TRBJ1-1; D gene unclear. This CDR3 has 16 residues. CDR1 and CDR2 (germline): SGHAT, FQNNGV. Deletions cut 2 bases from V and 3 bases from J, with 16 bases between. The CDR3 loop reads CASSLSFLRHHTEAFF. The CDR3 DNA reads as TGTGCCAGCAGCTTATCTTTCCTCAGACATCACACTGAAGCTTTCTTT.

The gene calls are TRBV6-6 and TRBJ2-3; 8 bases are shared with TRBD1. The V segment lost 2 bases and the J segment 2 bases; nucleotides outside the gene matches: 6. CDR3 length equals 16 residues. Per the germline V gene, CDR1 is MNHNY and CDR2 is SVGAGI (reference sequence). CDR3 DNA: TGTGCCAGCAGTTACCGTCGGACAGGGAACACAGATACGCAGTATTTT. As protein: CASSYRRTGNTDTQYF.

The V gene is TRBV7-3, the J gene TRBJ2-1, with TRBD1 matching 9 bases. With V trimmed by 4 bases and J by 8 bases, 6 bases remained unmatched. The germline CDR1 and CDR2 sequences are SGHTA and FQGTGA. This CDR3 has 14 residues. The CDR3 DNA sequence: TGTGCCAGCAGCTCCGGGACAGGGTGGGATGAGCAGTTCTTC. Translated, it gives CASSSGTGWDEQFF.

This clone was seen once. The rearrangement links TRBV5-1 to TRBJ2-6; no firm D call. This CDR3 region has 16 residues. The germline V gene encodes CDR1 SGHRS and CDR2 YFSETQ. The V gene lost 1 base and the J gene lost 0 bases, with 8 bases spanning the gap. CDR3 nucleotides: TGCGCCAGCAGCTTGTATTTCAGCTCTGGGGCCAACGTCCTGACTTTC. This translates into CASSLYFSSGANVLTF.

The chain carries TRBV18 and TRBJ1-1; D call uncertain. Germline V gene data show CDR1 as KGHSH and CDR2 as LQKENI. The V and J ends lost 4 bases and 0 bases respectively, with 6 bases between them. The CDR3 is 13 residues long. The CDR3 sequence: CASSLGMNTEAFF. The CDR3 bases are TGTGCCAGCTCACTGGGCATGAACACTGAAGCTTTCTTT.